A single sample gave rise to the 9 T cell receptor beta chains below, sequenced in a study of T cell responses to AZD1222 COVID-19 vaccine. Repertoires were generated with immunoSEQ multiplex PCR, while TCRdb's copy carries only in-frame clones and drops some. The table lists under 140,000 clones, roughly 90% of them singletons. Sequencing used peripheral blood, obtained 28 days after the second AZD1222 dose. These receptors all stem from an adult who received the AZD1222 COVID-19 vaccine.

This clone was detected once. The rearrangement uses TRBV10-3 and TRBJ2-7; 9 nucleotides match TRBD1. The trim removed 11 bases at V and 5 bases at J, leaving 7 bases unmatched. This CDR3 comprises 12 residues. Germline V gene sequence: CDR1 ENHRY, CDR2 SYGVKD. The CDR3 DNA reads as TGTGCCGACAAAAGGACAGGGGACGAGCAGTACTTC. The encoded protein is CADKRTGDEQYF.

The table lists this clone with a count of one. The J gene is TRBJ2-7, the V gene TRBV9; TRBD1 is a possible D gene (5 bases). V lost 0 bases and J lost 2, with 12 bases in between. The CDR3 extends over 15 amino acids. Germline CDR1 is SGDLS and CDR2 is YYNGEE. CDR3 sequence: CASSVGPGPTYEQYF. The CDR3 DNA sequence: TGTGCCAGCAGCGTAGGTCCAGGGCCCACCTACGAGCAGTACTTC.

The V and J genes are TRBV7-9 and TRBJ1-5; TRBD1 matches 7 bases. V was clipped by 2 bases and J by 5 bases; unmatched bases: 0. The length of the CDR3 is 13 residues. The germline gives CDR1 SEHNR, CDR2 FQNEAQ (reference sequence). In DNA form, the CDR3 reads TGTGCCAGCAGCTTAACAGGGGATCAGCCCCAGCATTTT. Translating gives CASSLTGDQPQHF. Supplemented by reference TRBV7-9 and TRBJ1-5, the full variable domain reads DTGVSQNPRHKITKRGQNVTFRCDPISEHNRLYWYRQTLGQGPEFLTYFQNEAQLEKSRLLSDRFSAERPKGSFSTLEIQRTEQGDSAMYLCASSLTGDQPQHFGDGTRLSIL.

J is TRBJ2-3 and V is TRBV15; a weak D match, TRBD1 (5 bases). The germline V gene has CDR1 LNHNV and CDR2 YYDKDF (reference sequence). Trimming pared 0 bases from V and 1 base from J, leaving 11 bases between. The CDR3 spans 16 residues. The CDR3 loop reads CATSRDLGVGTDTQYF. DNA of the CDR3: TGTGCCACCAGCAGAGATCTAGGGGTCGGCACAGATACGCAGTATTTT.

This sequence joins TRBV6-5 and TRBJ1-2; 9 bases are shared with TRBD1. V was clipped by 6 bases and J by 2 bases; unmatched bases: 7. This CDR3 contains 15 residues. Germline CDR1 is MNHEY and CDR2 is SVGAGI. The CDR3 region is CASRDTGGSNYGYTF. Written as DNA, the CDR3 is TGTGCCAGCAGAGATACAGGGGGCTCAAACTATGGCTACACCTTC.

The genes are TRBV28 and TRBJ2-7; D remains ambiguous. This CDR3 spans 16 amino acids. Per germline, CDR1 MDHEN and CDR2 SYDVKM. The V end lost 2 bases, the J end lost 5 bases, and 19 bases lay between the germline ends. The CDR3, as DNA: TGTGCCAGCAGTTTACTAGGGATAGTAGCCCCCCACGAGCAGTACTTC. It translates to CASSLLGIVAPHEQYF.

The chain links TRBV28 to TRBJ1-5, with D maybe TRBD1 (6 bases). Trimming removed 6 bases at V and 5 bases at J, with 14 bases between. Looked up from germline, CDR1 is MDHEN and CDR2 is SYDVKM. The CDR3 consists of 14 residues. The CDR3 protein is CASSLNRVYQPQHF. The CDR3 DNA follows: TGTGCCAGCAGCCTGAACAGGGTTTATCAGCCCCAGCATTTT.

CDR3 loop: CASSVDGGTVYGYTF. CDR3 DNA sequence: TGTGCCAGCAGCGTAGACGGAGGGACAGTTTATGGCTACACCTTC. The chain employs TRBV9 and TRBJ1-2; 7 positions agree with TRBD1. The CDR3 length is 15 residues. Germline V lookup: CDR1 SGDLS, CDR2 YYNGEE. Losses at the gene ends were 0 bases for V and 5 bases for J; bases not matched to a gene: 7.

The chain carries TRBV6-5 and TRBJ1-3; no firm D call. Trimming removed 4 bases at V and 3 bases at J, with 4 bases between. There are 12 residues in the CDR3. CDR1 and CDR2 from the germline V gene are MNHEY and SVGAGI. The CDR3 loop reads CASSLVGNTIYF. The CDR3 DNA reads TGTGCCAGCAGTTTGGTTGGAAACACCATATATTTT.